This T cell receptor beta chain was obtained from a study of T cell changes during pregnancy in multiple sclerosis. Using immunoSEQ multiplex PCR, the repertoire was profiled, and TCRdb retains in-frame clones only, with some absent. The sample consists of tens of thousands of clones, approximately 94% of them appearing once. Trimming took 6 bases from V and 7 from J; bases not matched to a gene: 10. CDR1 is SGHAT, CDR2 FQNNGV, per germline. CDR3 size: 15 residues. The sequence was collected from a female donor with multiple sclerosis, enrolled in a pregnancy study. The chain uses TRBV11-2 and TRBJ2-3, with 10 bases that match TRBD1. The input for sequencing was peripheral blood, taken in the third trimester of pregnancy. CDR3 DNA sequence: TGTGCCAGCAGTTATACCGGGACAGGGGAAAATACGCAGTATTTT. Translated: CASSYTGTGENTQYF.